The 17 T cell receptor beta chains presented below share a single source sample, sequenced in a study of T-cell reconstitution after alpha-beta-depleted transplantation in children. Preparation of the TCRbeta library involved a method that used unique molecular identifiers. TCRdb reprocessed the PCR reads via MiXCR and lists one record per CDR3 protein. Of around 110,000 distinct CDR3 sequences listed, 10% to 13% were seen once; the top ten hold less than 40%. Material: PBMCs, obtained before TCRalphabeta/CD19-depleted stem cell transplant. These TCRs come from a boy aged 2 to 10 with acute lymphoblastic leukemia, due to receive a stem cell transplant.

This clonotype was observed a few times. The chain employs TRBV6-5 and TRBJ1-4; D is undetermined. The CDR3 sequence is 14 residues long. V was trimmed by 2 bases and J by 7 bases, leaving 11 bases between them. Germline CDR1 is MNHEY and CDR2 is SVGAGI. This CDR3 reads CASSYEGRSEKLFF. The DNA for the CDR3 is TGTGCCAGCAGTTACGAGGGTAGAAGTGAAAAACTGTTTTTT.

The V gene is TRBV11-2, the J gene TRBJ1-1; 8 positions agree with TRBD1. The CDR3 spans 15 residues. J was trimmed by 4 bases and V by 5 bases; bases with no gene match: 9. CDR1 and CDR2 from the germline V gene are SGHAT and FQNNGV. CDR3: CASSPGRGRFTEAFF. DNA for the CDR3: TGTGCCAGCAGCCCTGGCAGGGGGCGATTCACTGAAGCTTTCTTT.

In DNA, the CDR3 is TGTGCCAGCAGTGCTCGAAATCGGGCCAATGAGCAGTTCTTC. Translation gives CASSARNRANEQFF. The J gene is TRBJ2-1, the V gene TRBV14; D is undetermined. Germline CDR1 reads SGHDN; CDR2 reads FVKESK. CDR3 length: 14 residues. With 6 bases removed from V and 6 bases from J, the gap between germline ends came to 15 bases.

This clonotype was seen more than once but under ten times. For the CDR3, the DNA is TGTGCCAGCAGCTTGCATCCTAGCAATCAGCCCCAGCATTTT. Residues: CASSLHPSNQPQHF. This chain uses TRBV5-5 with TRBJ1-5; D gene uncertain. This CDR3 spans 14 amino acids. V gave up 1 base and J gave up 0 bases, with 5 bases separating them. CDR1 and CDR2 from the germline V gene are SGHKS and YYEKEE (reference sequence). The full variable domain, rest sourced from reference TRBV5-5 and TRBJ1-5, is DAGVTQSPTHLIKTRGQQVTLRCSPISGHKSVSWYQQVLGQGPQFIFQYYEKEERGRGNFPDRFSARQFPNYSSELNVNALLLGDSALYLCASSLHPSNQPQHFGDGTRLSIL.

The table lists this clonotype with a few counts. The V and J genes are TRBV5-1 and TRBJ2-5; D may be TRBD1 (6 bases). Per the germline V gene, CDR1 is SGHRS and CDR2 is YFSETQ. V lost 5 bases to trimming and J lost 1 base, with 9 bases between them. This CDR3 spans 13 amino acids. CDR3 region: CASRWGPQETQYF. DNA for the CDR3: TGCGCCAGCAGATGGGGGCCCCAAGAGACCCAGTACTTC.

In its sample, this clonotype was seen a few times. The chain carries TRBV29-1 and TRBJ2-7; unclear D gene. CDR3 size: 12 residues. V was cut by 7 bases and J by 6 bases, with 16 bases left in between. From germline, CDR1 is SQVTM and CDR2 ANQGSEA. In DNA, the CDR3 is TGCAGCGCCGAGGCCCCCACTCGCGAGCAGTACTTC. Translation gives CSAEAPTREQYF.

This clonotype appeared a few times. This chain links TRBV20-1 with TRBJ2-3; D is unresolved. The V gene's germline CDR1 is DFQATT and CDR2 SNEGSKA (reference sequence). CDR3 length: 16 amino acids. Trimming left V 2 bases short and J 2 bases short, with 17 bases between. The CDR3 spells CSARPLTRPHTDTQYF. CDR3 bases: TGCAGTGCTAGACCCTTGACGCGCCCCCACACAGATACGCAGTATTTT.

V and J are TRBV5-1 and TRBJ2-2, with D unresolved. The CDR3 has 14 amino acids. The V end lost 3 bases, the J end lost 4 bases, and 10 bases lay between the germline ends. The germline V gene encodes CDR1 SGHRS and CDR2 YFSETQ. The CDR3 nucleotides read TGCGCCAGCAGCTCCCTGAGAGGCACCGGGGAGCTGTTTTTT. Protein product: CASSSLRGTGELFF.

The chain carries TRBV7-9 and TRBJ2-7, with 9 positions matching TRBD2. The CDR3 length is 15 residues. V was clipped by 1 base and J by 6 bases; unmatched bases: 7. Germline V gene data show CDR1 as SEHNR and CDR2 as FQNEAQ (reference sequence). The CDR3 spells CASSLEGTSRAEQYF. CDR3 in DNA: TGTGCCAGCAGCTTAGAGGGGACTAGCCGGGCCGAGCAGTACTTC.

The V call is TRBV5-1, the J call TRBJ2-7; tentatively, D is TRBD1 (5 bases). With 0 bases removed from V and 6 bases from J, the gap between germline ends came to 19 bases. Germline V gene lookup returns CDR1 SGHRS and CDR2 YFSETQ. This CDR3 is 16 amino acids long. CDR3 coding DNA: TGCGCCAGCAGCTTGGAGGGGAATAGTCTGTTGGGCGAGCAGTACTTC. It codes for CASSLEGNSLLGEQYF.

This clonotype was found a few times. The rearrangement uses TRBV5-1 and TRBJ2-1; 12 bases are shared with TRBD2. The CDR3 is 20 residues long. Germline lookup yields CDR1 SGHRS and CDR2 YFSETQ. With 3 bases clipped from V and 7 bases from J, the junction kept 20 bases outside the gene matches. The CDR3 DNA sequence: TGCGCCAGCAGCTCCCCCTCGGCCGGTGGACTAGCGGGATTGAGAAATGAGCAGTTCTTC. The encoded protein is CASSSPSAGGLAGLRNEQFF. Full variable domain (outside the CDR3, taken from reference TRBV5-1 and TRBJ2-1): KAGVTQTPRYLIKTRGQQVTLSCSPISGHRSVSWYQQTPGQGLQFLFEYFSETQRNKGNFPGRFSGRQFSNSRSEMNVSTLELGDSALYLCASSSPSAGGLAGLRNEQFFGPGTRLTVL.

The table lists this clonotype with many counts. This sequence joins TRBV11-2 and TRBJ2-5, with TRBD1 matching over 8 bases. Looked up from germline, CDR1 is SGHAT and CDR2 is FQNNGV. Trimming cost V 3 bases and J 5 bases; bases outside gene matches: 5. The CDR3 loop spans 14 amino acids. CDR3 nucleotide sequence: TGTGCCAGCAGCTTCCGGACAGGGCTGGAGACCCAGTACTTC. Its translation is CASSFRTGLETQYF. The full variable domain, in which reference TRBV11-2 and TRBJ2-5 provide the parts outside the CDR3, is EAGVAQSPRYKIIEKRQSVAFWCNPISGHATLYWYQQILGQGPKLLIQFQNNGVVDDSQLPKDRFSAERLKGVDSTLKIQPAKLEDSAVYLCASSFRTGLETQYFGPGTRLLVL.

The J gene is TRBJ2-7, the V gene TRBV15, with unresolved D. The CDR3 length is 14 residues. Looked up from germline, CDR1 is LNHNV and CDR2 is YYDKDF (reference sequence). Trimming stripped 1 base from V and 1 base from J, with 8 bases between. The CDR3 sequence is CATSRVGQSYEQYF. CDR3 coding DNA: TGTGCCACCAGCAGAGTCGGCCAGTCCTACGAGCAGTACTTC.

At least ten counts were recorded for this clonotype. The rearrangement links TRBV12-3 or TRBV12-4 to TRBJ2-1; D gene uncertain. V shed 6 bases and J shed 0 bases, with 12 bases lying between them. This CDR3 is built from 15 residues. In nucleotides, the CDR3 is TGTGCCAGCAGCCCTGGGGTCAGCTCCTACAATGAGCAGTTCTTC. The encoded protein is CASSPGVSSYNEQFF.

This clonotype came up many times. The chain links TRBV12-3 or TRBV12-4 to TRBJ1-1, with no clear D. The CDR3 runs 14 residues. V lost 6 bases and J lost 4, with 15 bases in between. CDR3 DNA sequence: TGTGCCAGCAGCCCAAGGCCGCATAGCACTGAAGCTTTCTTT. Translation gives CASSPRPHSTEAFF.

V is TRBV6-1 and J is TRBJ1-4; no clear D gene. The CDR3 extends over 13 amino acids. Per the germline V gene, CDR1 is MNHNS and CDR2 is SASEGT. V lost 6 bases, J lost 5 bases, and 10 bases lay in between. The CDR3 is CASRRAGNEKLFF. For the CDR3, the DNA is TGTGCCAGCAGACGGGCCGGGAATGAAAAACTGTTTTTT.

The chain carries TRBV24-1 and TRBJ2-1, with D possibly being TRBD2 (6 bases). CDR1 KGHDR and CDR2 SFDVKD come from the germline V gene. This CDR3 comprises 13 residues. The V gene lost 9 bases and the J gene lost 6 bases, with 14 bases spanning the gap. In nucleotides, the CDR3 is TGTGCCACCTCGGGGGAAGCGTTCAATGAGCAGTTCTTC. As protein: CATSGEAFNEQFF.